The 27 T cell receptor beta chains in this list originate from one sample, sequenced in a study of cytomegalovirus exposure and HLA in healthy donors. PCR used 60 Vbeta primers and 13 Jbeta primers. The assay was immunoSEQ multiplex PCR, and TCRdb's table has in-frame clones only and misses some. The profile shows 100,000 to 150,000 clones, over 65% of them singletons. Material: PBMCs. The source of these receptors is a man aged 35-49 years in good health and CMV-seropositive.

The rearrangement links TRBV9 to TRBJ1-3; 9 bases match TRBD1. Losses at the gene ends were 3 bases for V and 3 bases for J; bases not matched to a gene: 13. Germline V gene data show CDR1 as SGDLS and CDR2 as YYNGEE. This CDR3 spans 18 amino acids. Written as DNA, the CDR3 is TGTGCCAGCAGCGCTGGACAGGGGAGATCAAGTTATGGAAACACCATATATTTT. It encodes CASSAGQGRSSYGNTIYF.

This clone was seen just once. The chain has TRBV27 and TRBJ2-1, with 11 bases fitting TRBD2. CDR1 is MNHEY, CDR2 SMNVEV, per germline (reference sequence). This CDR3 has 17 residues. V shed 3 bases, J shed 0 bases, and the junction held 4 bases outside the gene matches. CDR3 protein: CASSFGLAGRSYNEQFF. The CDR3 region has the DNA TGTGCCAGCAGTTTCGGACTAGCGGGTCGCTCCTACAATGAGCAGTTCTTC.

The V gene is TRBV9, the J gene TRBJ1-1; no definite D call. This CDR3 has 15 residues. V was shortened by 0 bases and J by 3 bases, with 12 bases between the two germline ends. From germline, CDR1 is SGDLS and CDR2 YYNGEE. This CDR3 reads CASSVVGLRDTEAFF. Written as DNA, the CDR3 is TGTGCCAGCAGCGTAGTCGGACTTCGGGACACTGAAGCTTTCTTT.

For the CDR3, the DNA is TGTGCCAGCAGCTTCGGAGGAGACAATGGCTACACCTTC. This translates into CASSFGGDNGYTF. The chain couples TRBV5-4 to TRBJ1-2; D is unresolved. Germline-derived CDR1 and CDR2 are SGHNT and YYREEE (reference sequence). The CDR3 runs to 13 residues. The V gene lost 2 bases and the J gene lost 6 bases, with 11 bases spanning the gap.

This clone was picked up a small number of times. The chain couples TRBV7-9 to TRBJ1-4; TRBD1 agrees at 8 bases. After removal of 4 bases from V and 3 bases from J, the junction contained 4 bases not matched to a gene. This CDR3 has 15 residues. The V gene's germline CDR1 is SEHNR and CDR2 FQNEAQ (reference sequence). Here the CDR3 DNA reads TGTGCCAGCAGCTCCTACAGGGGGTCTAATGAAAAACTGTTTTTT. Its translation is CASSSYRGSNEKLFF.

This clone was observed a single time. This chain uses TRBV11-3 with TRBJ2-2; D possibly corresponds to TRBD2 (6 bases). Germline CDR1 SGHNT, CDR2 YENEEA. V was trimmed by 5 bases and J by 2 bases, leaving 12 bases between them. The CDR3 sequence is 15 residues long. DNA for the CDR3: TGTGCCAGCAGCACTCGGACTACCAACACCGGGGAGCTGTTTTTT. This gives the protein CASSTRTTNTGELFF.

The rearrangement joins TRBV30 to TRBJ2-1, with unresolved D. The V gene lost 4 bases and the J gene lost 16 bases, with 17 bases spanning the gap. Germline assignment: CDR1 GTSNPN and CDR2 SVGIG (reference sequence). CDR3 length: 11 residues. CDR3 sequence: CAWIRQEAPFF. The CDR3, as DNA: TGTGCCTGGATTCGTCAAGAGGCCCCTTTCTTC.

This clone has just a few counts. The chain employs TRBV5-8 and TRBJ2-2, with 8 bases identical to TRBD2. V shed 0 bases and J 4 bases; nucleotides not matched to a gene: 5. Germline loops: CDR1 SGHTS, CDR2 YDEGEE. CDR3 length: 16 residues. The CDR3 DNA is TGTGCCAGCAGCTTGGGAGCGGGAGCCGCCACCGGGGAGCTGTTTTTT. It is translated as CASSLGAGAATGELFF.

The rearrangement uses TRBV4-1 and TRBJ2-7; 11 bases are a match to TRBD2. CDR3 length: 16 amino acids. Germline V gene lookup returns CDR1 MGHRA and CDR2 YSYEKL. J gave up 2 bases and V 4 bases, and 7 bases lay outside the gene matches. CDR3 amino acids: CASSLTLSGGAYEQYF. CDR3 coding DNA: TGCGCCAGCAGCCTAACCCTTAGCGGGGGGGCCTACGAGCAGTACTTC.

V usage is TRBV6-5 and J usage is TRBJ2-7; 8 bases align to TRBD2. With 8 bases clipped from V and 6 bases from J, the junction kept 6 bases outside the gene matches. This CDR3 is 12 amino acids long. Germline lookup yields CDR1 MNHEY and CDR2 SVGAGI. CDR3 region: CASGTSDREQYF. The CDR3 nucleotides read TGTGCCAGCGGGACTAGTGATCGCGAGCAGTACTTC.

The chain combines TRBV19 with TRBJ2-6, with TRBD1 matching 9 bases. CDR3 length: 13 residues. After removal of 10 bases from V and 4 bases from J, the junction contained 2 bases not matched to a gene. Germline lookup yields CDR1 LNHDA and CDR2 SQIVND (reference sequence). The CDR3 sequence is CATGQGGANVLTF. The CDR3 DNA is TGTGCCACCGGACAGGGGGGGGCCAACGTCCTGACTTTC.

This chain links TRBV6-6 with TRBJ1-5, with a tentative D call TRBD1 (6 bases). Germline V lookup: CDR1 MNHNY, CDR2 SVGAGI (reference sequence). V lost 2 bases and J lost 4, with 15 bases in between. CDR3 size: 16 residues. CDR3 in amino acids: CASSYRGHPGNQPQHF. The CDR3 coding sequence is TGTGCCAGCAGTTACCGGGGACATCCAGGTAATCAGCCCCAGCATTTT.

The CDR3: CASSYSREYEQFF. The CDR3, as DNA: TGTGCCAGCAGTTACTCTCGGGAGTATGAGCAGTTCTTC. The V and J genes are TRBV6-6 and TRBJ2-1; perhaps TRBD2 as D (6 bases). Germline CDR1 is MNHNY and CDR2 is SVGAGI (reference sequence). V was cut by 0 bases and J by 8 bases, with 8 bases left in between. The CDR3 has 13 residues.

Ten or more counts support this clone. The rearrangement joins TRBV6-5 to TRBJ1-5, with 8 bases matching TRBD1. Germline values: CDR1 MNHEY, CDR2 SVGAGI. The ends lost 6 bases at V and 3 bases at J; junction bases unmatched: 7. This CDR3 contains 15 residues. The CDR3 sequence: CASRPTGDSNQPQHF. The CDR3, as DNA: TGTGCCAGCAGACCGACAGGGGACTCCAATCAGCCCCAGCATTTT.

The chain uses TRBV30 and TRBJ2-1; possibly TRBD1 for D (6 bases). V was trimmed by 2 bases and J by 6 bases, leaving 8 bases between them. The CDR3 is 12 amino acids. Germline V CDR1 and CDR2: GTSNPN, SVGIG (reference sequence). CDR3 DNA sequence: TGTGCCTGGAGTAGACAGGTCAATGAGCAGTTCTTC. Protein product: CAWSRQVNEQFF.

The chain uses TRBV29-1 and TRBJ1-5, with 7 bases that match TRBD1. The CDR3 is made up of 13 amino acids. Germline CDR1 SQVTM, CDR2 ANQGSEA. Trimming took 6 bases from V and 6 from J; bases not matched to a gene: 8. CDR3 protein: CSVGDRAGQPQHF. CDR3 DNA sequence: TGCAGCGTAGGCGACAGGGCCGGTCAGCCCCAGCATTTT.

This chain uses TRBV19 with TRBJ2-5; 8 bases line up with TRBD2. Germline CDR1 reads LNHDA; CDR2 reads SQIVND (reference sequence). This CDR3 region has 15 residues. After removal of 3 bases from V and 3 bases from J, the junction contained 6 bases not matched to a gene. In DNA, the CDR3 is TGTGCCAGTAGTATCGGGGGGGCTTCCAAAGAGACCCAGTACTTC. It specifies CASSIGGASKETQYF.

The V gene is TRBV7-2, the J gene TRBJ2-2; D perhaps matches TRBD1 (5 bases). Germline CDR1 reads SGHTA; CDR2 reads FQGNSA. There are 17 residues in the CDR3. The ends were cut back, 3 bases at V and 0 bases at J, with 14 bases in the middle. This chain's CDR3 is CASSFAAHRSNTGELFF. The CDR3 DNA is TGTGCCAGCAGCTTCGCTGCCCACAGGTCGAACACCGGGGAGCTGTTTTTT.

In this sample, this clone turned up a few times. V and J are TRBV2 and TRBJ2-1; 12 bases are a match to TRBD2. This CDR3 comprises 15 residues. V gave up 6 bases and J gave up 6 bases; unmatched junction bases: 6. CDR1 and CDR2 from the germline V gene are SNHLY and FYNNEI. CDR3 sequence (DNA): TGTGCCAGCAGGCCCCTAGCGGGAGGGGTCAATGAGCAGTTCTTC. Its translation is CASRPLAGGVNEQFF.

This clone was observed a handful of times. This sequence joins TRBV6-1 and TRBJ2-3, with TRBD2 as a possible D gene (5 bases). V was cut by 6 bases and J by 7 bases, with 11 bases left in between. The CDR3 consists of 12 residues. Germline values: CDR1 MNHNS, CDR2 SASEGT. The CDR3 DNA sequence: TGTGCCAGCAGGACTACCCCCTATACGCAGTATTTT. Its translation: CASRTTPYTQYF.

The J gene is TRBJ2-7, the V gene TRBV19; 7 bases map to TRBD2. This CDR3 region has 14 residues. Unmatched junction bases numbered 7, after V lost 3 bases and J lost 5 bases. From germline, CDR1 is LNHDA and CDR2 SQIVND (reference sequence). The CDR3 loop reads CASSMGPGRDEQYF. The CDR3 region has the DNA TGTGCCAGTAGTATGGGGCCAGGGAGGGACGAGCAGTACTTC.

This clone occurred a few times. The J gene is TRBJ2-7, the V gene TRBV11-2; D unresolved. Germline CDR1 and CDR2: SGHAT and FQNNGV. Trimming shortened V by 4 bases and J by 5 bases, and 12 bases separated the two germline ends. This CDR3 region has 13 residues. DNA of the CDR3: TGTGCCAGCAGCTCTCTTTTGGGCCACGAGCAGTACTTC. Protein product: CASSSLLGHEQYF. Full variable domain (rest looked up from reference TRBV11-2 and TRBJ2-7): EAGVAQSPRYKIIEKRQSVAFWCNPISGHATLYWYQQILGQGPKLLIQFQNNGVVDDSQLPKDRFSAERLKGVDSTLKIQPAKLEDSAVYLCASSSLLGHEQYFGPGTRLTVT.

The chain combines TRBV11-2 with TRBJ1-1, with 8 bases lining up with TRBD1. With 5 bases clipped from V and 4 bases from J, the junction kept 9 bases outside the gene matches. Germline V gene lookup returns CDR1 SGHAT and CDR2 FQNNGV. This CDR3 comprises 15 residues. This chain's CDR3 is CASSAHQGALTEAFF. In DNA, the CDR3 is TGTGCCAGCAGCGCCCATCAGGGGGCGCTCACTGAAGCTTTCTTT.

V is TRBV6-5 and J is TRBJ1-2; 7 nucleotides line up with TRBD1. Looked up from germline, CDR1 is MNHEY and CDR2 is SVGAGI. CDR3 length: 14 residues. Trimming took 6 bases from V and 5 from J; bases not matched to a gene: 9. CDR3 in DNA: TGTGCCAGCAGCAGACAGGGATTAGGATATGGCTACACCTTC. Translation: CASSRQGLGYGYTF.

CDR3 in amino acids: CASSVRGQGPRTSLTGELFF. For the CDR3, the DNA is TGTGCCAGCAGCGTACGGGGACAGGGGCCCAGGACTAGTCTCACCGGGGAGCTGTTTTTT. The J gene is TRBJ2-2, the V gene TRBV9, with TRBD1 matching 10 bases. The length of the CDR3 is 20 residues. Per the germline V gene, CDR1 is SGDLS and CDR2 is YYNGEE. Losses at the gene ends were 1 base for V and 4 bases for J; bases not matched to a gene: 16.

The chain joins TRBV19 to TRBJ2-6; D is undetermined. The germline gives CDR1 LNHDA, CDR2 SQIVND (reference sequence). V lost 4 bases and J lost 0, with 7 bases in between. The CDR3 length is 15 residues. The CDR3 reads CASSTTSSGANVLTF. Written as DNA, the CDR3 is TGTGCCAGTAGTACCACGAGCTCTGGGGCCAACGTCCTGACTTTC.

The chain is built from TRBV4-3 and TRBJ2-1; tentatively, D is TRBD2 (6 bases). The V gene lost 3 bases and the J gene lost 3 bases, with 9 bases spanning the gap. The CDR3 sequence is 14 residues long. Germline values: CDR1 LGHNA, CDR2 YSLEER. The CDR3 sequence: CASSQGEDYNEQFF. The CDR3 nucleotides read TGCGCCAGCAGCCAGGGGGAGGACTACAATGAGCAGTTCTTC.